This T cell receptor beta chain emerged from a study of blood T cell repertoires in COVID-19. Across the study: Acute-phase and convalescent COVID-19 samples originated in the United States, Italy and Spain. PBMCs, B-cell-depleted T cells, or T cells provided the cDNA or gDNA that made up the material.

Method: immunoSEQ multiplex PCR; TCRdb's copy keeps in-frame clones and lacks some. Of roughly 70,000 clones detected, approximately 80% appear once; the ten largest clones hold approximately 4.4%. The V and J ends lost 3 bases and 9 bases, in that order; junction bases with no gene match: 10. Germline CDR1 is SGHRS and CDR2 is YFSETQ. The CDR3 runs to 17 residues. Source material: peripheral blood. This rearrangement joins TRBV5-1 to TRBJ2-1, with TRBD2 matching over 15 bases. The TCR comes from a woman older than 75 with active or convalescent COVID-19. CDR3 protein: CASSSSRTSGGASEQFF. The DNA for the CDR3 is TGCGCCAGCAGCTCCTCCCGGACTAGCGGGGGGGCCAGTGAGCAGTTCTTC.